This paragraph covers one TCR beta chain sequence. This record comes from a study of blood T cell repertoires in COVID-19. Across the whole study: Whether acute or convalescent, the COVID-19 samples came from the United States, Italy and Spain. T cells, B-cell-depleted T cells, or PBMCs provided the cDNA or gDNA that served as material.

The Seattle patients, enrolled during active infection, were followed longitudinally. In the authors' methods: Reference gene primer amplification yielded estimated nucleated cell counts. Generated by immunoSEQ multiplex PCR, the TCRdb table keeps only in-frame clones and is missing some. From that table come the V and J calls and clone size; the DNA was used to work out D and trimming. The sample yields a few hundred thousand clones, 70% to 90% seen once. The specimen was peripheral blood. The sequence was obtained from a woman aged 25 to 39 with COVID-19, enrolled during active disease.

The CDR3: CASRVATQGAPLHF. The CDR3 DNA is TGTGCCAGCAGGGTCGCGACACAAGGGGCACCCCTCCACTTT. J is TRBJ1-6 and V is TRBV2; a weak D match, TRBD1 (5 bases). With 6 bases removed from V and 11 bases from J, the gap between germline ends came to 17 bases. The CDR3 covers 14 residues. Per the germline V gene, CDR1 is SNHLY and CDR2 is FYNNEI.